The 24 T cell receptor beta chains below come from one sample, sequenced in a study of somatic mutations in cytotoxic T cells in rheumatoid arthritis. This table comes from immunoSEQ multiplex PCR, and its TCRdb copy is limited to in-frame clones, with some not included. The table shows 6,500 to 7,000 clones, with 75% occurring only once. Sequencing used CD8+ T cells sorted from blood. These receptors all stem from a woman in her fifties or sixties in good health.

The rearrangement joins TRBV7-9 to TRBJ2-2; 10 bases fit TRBD2. V shed 2 bases, J shed 7 bases, and the junction held 7 bases outside the gene matches. Germline V gene lookup returns CDR1 SEHNR and CDR2 FQNEAQ (reference sequence). The CDR3 is 16 residues long. The chain's CDR3 is CASSLSLAGEGGELFF. CDR3 in DNA: TGTGCCAGCAGCTTAAGTCTAGCGGGGGAAGGCGGGGAGCTGTTTTTT.

This chain uses TRBV27 with TRBJ1-2; weak D call: TRBD1 (6 bases). The ends were cut back, 0 bases at V and 2 bases at J, with 7 bases in the middle. Germline V gene data show CDR1 as MNHEY and CDR2 as SMNVEV (reference sequence). The CDR3 covers 14 residues. The CDR3, as DNA: TGTGCCAGCAGTTTATCAGGGGGAAACTATGGCTACACCTTC. It specifies CASSLSGGNYGYTF.

The chain combines TRBV7-9 with TRBJ2-7; 8 nucleotides agree with TRBD1. With 4 bases clipped from V and 5 bases from J, the junction kept 7 bases outside the gene matches. This CDR3 has 14 amino acids. Germline assignment: CDR1 SEHNR and CDR2 FQNEAQ (reference sequence). CDR3 coding DNA: TGTGCCAGCAGCTCTTGGACAGGGAAGGACGAGCAGTACTTC. Its translation: CASSSWTGKDEQYF.

V and J are TRBV5-1 and TRBJ2-2; TRBD1 might be the D (5 bases). V was shortened by 4 bases and J by 4 bases, with 11 bases between the two germline ends. The CDR3 consists of 14 residues. Germline V gene sequence: CDR1 SGHRS, CDR2 YFSETQ. The CDR3 is CASSLGVGTGELFF. CDR3 DNA: TGCGCCAGCAGCCTAGGGGTTGGCACCGGGGAGCTGTTTTTT.

This chain connects TRBV2 to TRBJ2-5, with D possibly matching TRBD1 (5 bases). Germline values: CDR1 SNHLY, CDR2 FYNNEI. The CDR3 is 13 amino acids. Trimming left V 7 bases short and J 0 bases short, with 9 bases between. This CDR3 is CASNGRDQETQYF. The CDR3 DNA reads TGTGCCAGCAACGGCAGGGACCAAGAGACCCAGTACTTC.

The V and J genes are TRBV10-2 and TRBJ2-1; the D gene is possibly TRBD2 (6 bases). The CDR3 has 10 amino acids. Per the germline V gene, CDR1 is WSHSY and CDR2 is SAAADI. The ends were cut back, 9 bases at V and 12 bases at J, with 12 bases in the middle. CDR3 loop: CASGVGGQFF. CDR3 DNA sequence: TGCGCCAGTGGCGTGGGGGGGCAGTTCTTC.

The chain joins TRBV6-1 to TRBJ1-3; D gene unclear. The V and J ends lost 3 bases and 0 bases respectively, with 12 bases between them. Per the germline V gene, CDR1 is MNHNS and CDR2 is SASEGT. This CDR3 region has 16 residues. The CDR3: CASSDPRGFSGNTIYF. In DNA form, the CDR3 reads TGTGCCAGCAGTGACCCGAGAGGCTTCTCTGGAAACACCATATATTTT.

The chain couples TRBV7-9 to TRBJ2-1; 7 bases are shared with TRBD2. CDR3 length: 16 residues. Germline assignment: CDR1 SEHNR and CDR2 FQNEAQ (reference sequence). Trimming removed 5 bases from V and 7 bases from J; junction bases left unmatched: 14. CDR3 protein: CASSPPTGRGGNEQFF. CDR3 bases: TGTGCCAGCAGCCCCCCCACTGGGAGGGGAGGGAATGAGCAGTTCTTC. Filled out from reference TRBV7-9 and TRBJ2-1, the complete variable domain reads DTGVSQNPRHKITKRGQNVTFRCDPISEHNRLYWYRQTLGQGPEFLTYFQNEAQLEKSRLLSDRFSAERPKGSFSTLEIQRTEQGDSAMYLCASSPPTGRGGNEQFFGPGTRLTVL.

The V gene is TRBV28, the J gene TRBJ2-5, with 7 bases aligning to TRBD1. The CDR3 sequence is 16 residues long. The germline V gene encodes CDR1 MDHEN and CDR2 SYDVKM. J gave up 3 bases and V 3 bases, and 10 bases lay outside the gene matches. CDR3 in amino acids: CASSLVSGGMEETQYF. The DNA of the CDR3 is TGTGCCAGCAGTTTGGTATCAGGGGGTATGGAAGAGACCCAGTACTTC.

The J gene is TRBJ1-1, the V gene TRBV9; tentatively, D is TRBD1 (5 bases). V dropped 3 bases and J dropped 2 bases, with 14 bases sitting between them. This CDR3 region has 15 residues. Germline V gene data show CDR1 as SGDLS and CDR2 as YYNGEE. CDR3 sequence: CASSGGTGVNTEAFF. DNA for the CDR3: TGTGCCAGCAGCGGGGGGACGGGAGTCAACACTGAAGCTTTCTTT.

The rearrangement uses TRBV10-3 and TRBJ1-2; no clear D gene. V was clipped by 0 bases and J by 6 bases, with 11 bases between them. The CDR3 is made up of 14 amino acids. Germline V gene lookup returns CDR1 ENHRY and CDR2 SYGVKD. CDR3 bases: TGTGCCATCAGTGAGTCGGCGGGCTTCAATGGCTACACCTTC. Encoded protein: CAISESAGFNGYTF.

V is TRBV6-5 and J is TRBJ2-5; 9 nucleotides match TRBD2. Per the germline V gene, CDR1 is MNHEY and CDR2 is SVGAGI. Germline trimming cut 4 bases from V and 5 bases from J; bases unmatched to any gene: 8. The CDR3 is 15 residues long. The CDR3 bases are TGTGCCAGCAGTTTTGGCGGGGGGGCCGAGGAGACCCAGTACTTC. Encoded protein: CASSFGGGAEETQYF.

This clone was observed once. The genes are TRBV7-2 and TRBJ2-5; no clear D. The ends were cut back, 4 bases at V and 2 bases at J, with 8 bases in the middle. Germline CDR1 and CDR2: SGHTA and FQGNSA. The CDR3 spans 13 residues. The CDR3 reads CASSSSVQETQYF. CDR3 sequence (DNA): TGTGCCAGCAGCTCCAGTGTGCAAGAGACCCAGTACTTC.

This clone showed up just a few times. V and J are TRBV25-1 and TRBJ2-1; TRBD2 agrees at 12 bases. The J segment lost 13 bases and the V segment lost 6 bases, leaving 10 bases of the junction unmatched. Germline-derived CDR1 and CDR2 are MGHDK and SYGVNS. The CDR3 extends over 14 amino acids. CDR3: CASSPTASGGAQFF. The CDR3 bases are TGTGCCAGCAGCCCCACCGCTAGCGGGGGGGCCCAGTTCTTC.

The chain has TRBV25-1 and TRBJ1-3; no definite D call. Germline V gene sequence: CDR1 MGHDK, CDR2 SYGVNS. There are 16 residues in the CDR3. The V end was cut by 7 bases, the J end by 3 bases, with 19 bases between. The CDR3 DNA reads TGTGCCAGCACTCCTGGGTGGGCAGTAAGTGGAAACACCATATATTTT. This sequence encodes CASTPGWAVSGNTIYF.

This chain joins TRBV5-4 and TRBJ2-7; 11 bases line up with TRBD2. This CDR3 is built from 16 residues. Trimming cost V 4 bases and J 0 bases; bases outside gene matches: 6. Germline loops: CDR1 SGHNT, CDR2 YYREEE (reference sequence). The CDR3, as DNA: TGTGCCAGCAGCACCGGACTAGCGGGTCTCTCCTACGAGCAGTACTTC. Translated: CASSTGLAGLSYEQYF. Based on the CDR3 plus reference TRBV5-4 and TRBJ2-7, the full variable domain is ETGVTQSPTHLIKTRGQQVTLRCSSQSGHNTVSWYQQALGQGPQFIFQYYREEENGRGNFPPRFSGLQFPNYSSELNVNALELDDSALYLCASSTGLAGLSYEQYFGPGTRLTVT.

This chain joins TRBV7-2 and TRBJ1-1; D is unclear. In germline, CDR1 is SGHTA, CDR2 FQGNSA. This CDR3 spans 15 amino acids. V shed 2 bases and J shed 7 bases, with 17 bases lying between them. DNA of the CDR3: TGTGCCAGCAGCTTAAGTAGGATACGGGTGGTTGAAGCTTTCTTT. Residues: CASSLSRIRVVEAFF.

This clone was counted between two and nine times. The chain couples TRBV28 to TRBJ1-3, with D possibly being TRBD1 (6 bases). CDR1 and CDR2 (germline): MDHEN, SYDVKM. Trimming took 3 bases from V and 3 from J, leaving 12 bases between them. The CDR3 is 15 residues long. In DNA, the CDR3 is TGTGCCAGCAGTTTGGCGGGGGCAAATGGAAACACCATATATTTT. Translated, it gives CASSLAGANGNTIYF.

The chain uses TRBV29-1 and TRBJ2-7; 8 bases are shared with TRBD2. Losses at the gene ends were 6 bases for V and 1 base for J; bases not matched to a gene: 8. Germline values: CDR1 SQVTM, CDR2 ANQGSEA. The length of the CDR3 is 14 residues. Here the CDR3 DNA reads TGCAGCGTCGTGCCGGGACTAGAATCCTACGAGCAGTACTTC. Translation: CSVVPGLESYEQYF.

This clone was counted a single time. The chain is built from TRBV18 and TRBJ2-1, with D possibly TRBD2 on 6 matching bases. The CDR3 covers 16 residues. The V end lost 3 bases, the J end lost 4 bases, and 16 bases lay between the germline ends. The germline CDR1 and CDR2 sequences are KGHSH and LQKENI. The CDR3 nucleotides are TGTGCCAGCTCACCCCCCGGAGGTAGCGGTTACAATGAGCAGTTCTTC. Amino acid sequence: CASSPPGGSGYNEQFF.

The V call is TRBV29-1, the J call TRBJ1-2, with D maybe TRBD1 (6 bases). The CDR3 spans 14 residues. V dropped 3 bases and J dropped 3 bases, with 14 bases sitting between them. The germline gives CDR1 SQVTM, CDR2 ANQGSEA. The CDR3 DNA reads as TGCAGCGTTGAGTTCGCCAGGGGCGACTATGGCTACACCTTC. This gives the protein CSVEFARGDYGYTF.

This rearrangement joins TRBV25-1 to TRBJ1-5; a possible D gene is TRBD1 (5 bases). CDR3 length: 14 residues. V was shortened by 2 bases and J by 7 bases, with 12 bases between the two germline ends. Germline V gives CDR1 MGHDK, CDR2 SYGVNS. CDR3 nucleotide sequence: TGTGCCAGCAGTGAAGGGGGGTCCGGGCAGCCCCAGCATTTT. Translating it yields CASSEGGSGQPQHF.

This chain joins TRBV30 and TRBJ1-2; D not certain. The V and J ends lost 8 bases and 8 bases respectively, with 15 bases between them. CDR1 is GTSNPN and CDR2 is SVGIG in the germline V gene (reference sequence). The CDR3 contains 11 residues. CDR3 sequence reads: CARTEAAGYTF. The CDR3, as DNA: TGTGCCCGGACCGAGGCCGCGGGCTACACCTTC. Variable domain in full (rest from reference TRBV30 and TRBJ1-2): SQTIHQWPATLVQPVGSPLSLECTVEGTSNPNLYWYRQAAGRGLQLLFYSVGIGQISSEVPQNLSASRPQDRQFILSSKKLLLSDSGFYLCARTEAAGYTFGSGTRLTVV.

V is TRBV14 and J is TRBJ2-2; maybe TRBD2 (5 bases). V was clipped by 4 bases and J by 10 bases, with 16 bases between them. This CDR3 is 14 amino acids long. The germline V gene has CDR1 SGHDN and CDR2 FVKESK. The CDR3 spells CASSPRGAAVELFF. CDR3 bases: TGTGCCAGCAGCCCCCGGGGAGCGGCGGTGGAGCTGTTTTTT.